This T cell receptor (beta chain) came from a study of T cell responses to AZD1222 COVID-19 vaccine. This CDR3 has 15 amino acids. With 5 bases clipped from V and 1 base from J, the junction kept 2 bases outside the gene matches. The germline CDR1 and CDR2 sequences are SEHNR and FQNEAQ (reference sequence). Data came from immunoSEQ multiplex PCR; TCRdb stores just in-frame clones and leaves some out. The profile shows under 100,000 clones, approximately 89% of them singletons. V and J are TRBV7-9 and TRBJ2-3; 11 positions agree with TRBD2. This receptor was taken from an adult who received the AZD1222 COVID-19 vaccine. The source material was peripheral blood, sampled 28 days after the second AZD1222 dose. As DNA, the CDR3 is TGTGCCAGCAGCCCGACTAGCGGGGGCACAGATACGCAGTATTTT. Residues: CASSPTSGGTDTQYF.